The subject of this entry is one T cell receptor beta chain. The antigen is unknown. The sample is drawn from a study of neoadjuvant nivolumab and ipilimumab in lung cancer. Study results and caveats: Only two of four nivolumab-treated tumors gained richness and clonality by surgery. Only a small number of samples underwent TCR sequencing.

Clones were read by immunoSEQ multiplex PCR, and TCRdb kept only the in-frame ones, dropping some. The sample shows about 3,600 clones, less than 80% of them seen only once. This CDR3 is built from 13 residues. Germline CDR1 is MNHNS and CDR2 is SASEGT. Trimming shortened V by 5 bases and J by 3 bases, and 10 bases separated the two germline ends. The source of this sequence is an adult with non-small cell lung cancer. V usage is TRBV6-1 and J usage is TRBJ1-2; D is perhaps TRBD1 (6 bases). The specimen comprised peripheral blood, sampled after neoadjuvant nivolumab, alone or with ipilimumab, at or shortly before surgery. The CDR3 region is CASSSTGYYGYTF. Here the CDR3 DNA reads TGTGCCAGCAGTTCGACAGGTTACTATGGCTACACCTTC.